The clone carrying this T cell receptor beta chain was observed a few times. V was clipped by 2 bases and J by 0 bases, with 12 bases between them. Germline assignment: CDR1 MNHNS and CDR2 SASEGT. The CDR3 has 16 residues. Using its own MiXCR run on the RT-PCR reads, TCRdb lists one record per CDR3 protein. The sample includes more than 550,000 distinct CDR3 sequences, about 14% of them seen just once. Sequencing input: memory CD4+ T cells from blood. The sequence came from a female donor in good health, serving as a healthy control. The gene calls are TRBV6-1 and TRBJ2-3; the D is unclear. The CDR3 loop is CASSEWASRSTDTQYF. For the CDR3, the DNA is TGTGCCAGCAGTGAATGGGCCTCCCGAAGCACAGATACGCAGTATTTT.